These 7 T cell receptor beta chains were sequenced from one sample in a study of T cell clonality in common variable immunodeficiency. This table comes from immunoSEQ multiplex PCR, and its TCRdb copy is limited to in-frame clones, with some not included. The sample shows about 35,000 clones, none of them appearing just once. What was sequenced was peripheral blood mononuclear cells. The receptor source for this set is a person between 18 and 69 years old in good health.

This clone was picked up many times. The read falls 3 residues short of the CDR3 end, and the missing part is taken from the germline J gene. The chain has TRBV27 and TRBJ2-2; D is perhaps TRBD1 (6 bases). The CDR3 is made up of 14 amino acids. Germline CDR1 MNHEY, CDR2 SMNVEV (reference sequence). V shed 6 bases and J shed 0 bases, with 8 bases lying between them. The CDR3 bases that were read are TGTGCCAGCAGCCGGACAGCGAACACCGGGGAG. It is translated as CASSRTANTGE. In full, the CDR3 is CASSRTANTGELFF.

This clone came up many times. Read sequence stops 3 residues before the CDR3 end, and the germline J gene provides the missing end. The rearrangement uses TRBV11-2 and TRBJ2-5, with 8 bases that match TRBD1. J lost 4 bases, V lost 4 bases, and 5 bases had no gene match. In germline, CDR1 is SGHAT, CDR2 FQNNGV. This CDR3 is built from 14 residues. The CDR3 loop is CASSSGQGRETQYF. Partial CDR3 DNA: TGTGCCAGCAGCTCCGGACAGGGTAGAGAGACC.

This clone was picked up many times. Read coverage stops 3 residues before the CDR3 terminus; the germline J gene supplies the remainder. This chain joins TRBV19 and TRBJ2-1; perhaps TRBD2 as D (6 bases). The CDR3 has 14 residues. Germline V CDR1 and CDR2: LNHDA, SQIVND (reference sequence). The V gene lost 3 bases and the J gene lost 4 bases, with 10 bases spanning the gap. The CDR3 loop reads CASSIYGTYNEQFF. CDR3 DNA (partial): TGTGCCAGTAGTATTTACGGGACTTACAATGAG.

Partial CDR3 DNA: TGTGCCAGCAGCCTAGGACACATCTCCTACGAG. It is translated as CASSLGHISYE. The whole CDR3 sequence is CASSLGHISYEQYF. The chain joins TRBV7-9 to TRBJ2-7, with a possible D match to TRBD1 (5 bases). The CDR3 end falls 3 residues outside the read, so it is completed with the germline J gene. Trimming stripped 5 bases from V and 0 bases from J, with 11 bases between. This CDR3 is 14 amino acids long. CDR1 and CDR2 (germline): SEHNR, FQNEAQ (reference sequence).

This clone was detected many times. The read is 3 residues too short to cover the CDR3 end, so that end is filled in from the germline J gene. The chain has TRBV7-8 and TRBJ1-4; the match to TRBD1 covers 10 bases. The CDR3 loop spans 15 amino acids. The J segment lost 5 bases and the V segment lost 5 bases, leaving 5 bases of the junction unmatched. Germline CDR1 SGHVS, CDR2 FQNEAQ. CDR3: CASSPGTGANEKLFF. The DNA read from the CDR3 is TGTGCCAGCAGCCCCGGGACAGGGGCAAATGAAAAA.

This clone was seen at least ten times. The CDR3 end falls 3 residues outside the read, so it is completed with the germline J gene. This chain links TRBV30 with TRBJ1-2; D is perhaps TRBD1 (5 bases). Germline V lookup: CDR1 GTSNPN, CDR2 SVGIG (reference sequence). CDR3 length equals 12 residues. V lost 2 bases and J lost 6, with 10 bases in between. CDR3 in amino acids: CAWSRQSHGYTF. CDR3 DNA (partial): TGTGCCTGGAGTCGACAGTCCCATGGC.

This clone was detected ten times or more. Read coverage stops 3 residues before the CDR3 terminus; the germline J gene supplies the remainder. This chain links TRBV30 with TRBJ2-7, with D unresolved. The germline V gene encodes CDR1 GTSNPN and CDR2 SVGIG (reference sequence). The CDR3 spans 12 residues. V shed 4 bases and J shed 2 bases, with 9 bases lying between them. CDR3: CAWKELTYEQYF. CDR3 DNA, as far as it was read: TGTGCCTGGAAGGAACTAACCTACGAG.